These 25 T cell receptor beta chains originate from one sample sequenced in a study of blood T cell repertoires in COVID-19. Sequencing used immunoSEQ multiplex PCR; TCRdb keeps in-frame clones, though not all of them. The table has hundreds of thousands of clones, around nine tenths seen once. Sequenced sample: peripheral blood. Receptor source: a young man with COVID-19, enrolled during active disease.

The chain has TRBV6-5 and TRBJ1-3; unclear D gene. The CDR3 is 14 residues long. Germline-derived CDR1 and CDR2 are MNHEY and SVGAGI. The V gene lost 8 bases and the J gene lost 0 bases, with 11 bases spanning the gap. The CDR3 nucleotides are TGTGCCAGCCTGATGGAGGGCTCTGGAAACACCATATATTTT. It codes for CASLMEGSGNTIYF.

This clone was counted between two and nine times. The rearrangement links TRBV7-9 to TRBJ2-7; 9 bases map to TRBD1. This CDR3 contains 14 residues. Germline lookup yields CDR1 SEHNR and CDR2 FQNEAQ (reference sequence). V gave up 7 bases and J gave up 0 bases; unmatched junction bases: 4. The CDR3 loop reads CASTMTGGSYEQYF. CDR3 DNA: TGTGCCAGCACCATGACAGGGGGCTCCTACGAGCAGTACTTC.

The chain uses TRBV7-2 and TRBJ2-3, with 11 bases aligning to TRBD2. The CDR3 sequence is 16 residues long. The germline V gene encodes CDR1 SGHTA and CDR2 FQGNSA. Unmatched junction bases numbered 3, after V lost 1 base and J lost 3 bases. In DNA form, the CDR3 reads TGTGCCAGCAGCTTAGTTAGCGGGAGGGTGACAGATACGCAGTATTTT. Protein sequence: CASSLVSGRVTDTQYF.

V and J are TRBV18 and TRBJ2-1; a possible D gene is TRBD1 (5 bases). Trimming stripped 2 bases from V and 5 bases from J, with 16 bases between. The germline V gene encodes CDR1 KGHSH and CDR2 LQKENI. This CDR3 is 16 amino acids long. CDR3 loop: CASSPMGLRGNNEQFF. The CDR3 DNA reads as TGTGCCAGCTCACCAATGGGTCTAAGGGGTAACAATGAGCAGTTCTTC.

In DNA form, the CDR3 reads TGCGCCAGCAGCAGCGGGGTATTGGAGACCCAGTACTTC. Residues: CASSSGVLETQYF. V usage is TRBV4-1 and J usage is TRBJ2-5; 7 nucleotides match TRBD2. Germline V gene sequence: CDR1 MGHRA, CDR2 YSYEKL. Losses at the gene ends were 5 bases for V and 5 bases for J; bases not matched to a gene: 5. The CDR3 contains 13 residues.

There are a few counts of this clone. One junction end does not reproduce the germline sequence, and a read error may be involved. The chain has TRBV2 and TRBJ1-5; the D gene is possibly TRBD1 (6 bases). This CDR3 is built from 15 residues. Germline V lookup: CDR1 SNHLY, CDR2 FYNNEI. This chain's CDR3 is CASSEDRRYNQPQHF. In nucleotides, the CDR3 is TGTGCCAGCAGCGAAGACAGGAGATACAATCAGCCCCAGCATTTT. The whole variable domain, remainder taken from reference TRBV2 and TRBJ1-5, is EPEVTQTPSHQVTQMGQEVILRCVPISNHLYFYWYRQILGQKVEFLVSFYNNEISEKSEIFDDQFSVERPDGSNFTLKIRSTKLEDSAMYFCASSEDRRYNQPQHFGDGTRLSIL.

The chain recombines TRBV6-5 with TRBJ2-7; 9 bases are a match to TRBD1. The CDR3 has 14 amino acids. V lost 5 bases and J lost 4; bases outside the gene matches: 6. The germline gives CDR1 MNHEY, CDR2 SVGAGI. Written as DNA, the CDR3 is TGTGCCAGCAGTAGGGACAGGGAGGTATACGAGCAGTACTTC. It codes for CASSRDREVYEQYF.

The rearrangement uses TRBV2 and TRBJ1-2; D unresolved. Germline lookup yields CDR1 SNHLY and CDR2 FYNNEI. The CDR3 contains 12 residues. With 5 bases removed from V and 8 bases from J, the gap between germline ends came to 12 bases. Here the CDR3 reads CASSPDSDGYTF. CDR3 sequence (DNA): TGTGCCAGCAGTCCGGACTCGGACGGCTACACCTTC.

The chain couples TRBV27 to TRBJ2-7; 7 bases align to TRBD1. V lost 3 bases to trimming and J lost 4 bases; unmatched junction nucleotides: 9. The CDR3 is 15 residues long. Germline assignment: CDR1 MNHEY and CDR2 SMNVEV (reference sequence). CDR3 amino acids: CASSLTGPLFYEQYF. In DNA, the CDR3 is TGTGCCAGCAGTTTGACAGGGCCTTTATTTTACGAGCAGTACTTC.

This chain uses TRBV19 with TRBJ1-1; tentatively, D is TRBD1 (6 bases). This CDR3 comprises 17 residues. The germline gives CDR1 LNHDA, CDR2 SQIVND (reference sequence). The V end lost 6 bases, the J end lost 5 bases, and 25 bases lay between the germline ends. Written as DNA, the CDR3 is TGTGCCAGTAGCTTTGCCCGGGGGGCGGGAGTGAGGACTGAAGCTTTCTTT. Protein product: CASSFARGAGVRTEAFF.

V and J are TRBV7-9 and TRBJ1-4; 7 bases are shared with TRBD1. J was trimmed by 0 bases and V by 11 bases; bases with no gene match: 6. This CDR3 region has 14 residues. CDR1 and CDR2 (germline): SEHNR, FQNEAQ (reference sequence). The CDR3 here is CAGRQGPTNEKLFF. In nucleotides, the CDR3 is TGTGCCGGCCGACAGGGACCAACTAATGAAAAACTGTTTTTT.

The chain employs TRBV18 and TRBJ2-5; 10 bases line up with TRBD1. From germline, CDR1 is KGHSH and CDR2 LQKENI. V was clipped by 1 base and J by 4 bases; unmatched bases: 6. This CDR3 is 16 amino acids long. The CDR3, as DNA: TGTGCCAGCTCACCACTCCGACAGGGGGCATCAGAGACCCAGTACTTC. It codes for CASSPLRQGASETQYF.

This chain links TRBV6-2 or TRBV6-3 with TRBJ1-5; D is unclear. The CDR3 runs to 12 residues. The germline V gene has CDR1 MNHEY and CDR2 SVGEGT. The V and J ends lost 9 bases and 4 bases respectively, with 10 bases between them. CDR3 region: CASSMSNQPQHF. The CDR3 DNA reads as TGTGCCAGTAGCATGAGTAATCAGCCCCAGCATTTT.

This chain's CDR3 is CSASVQGYQETQYF. CDR3 sequence (DNA): TGCAGTGCTAGTGTCCAGGGCTACCAAGAGACCCAGTACTTC. The rearrangement uses TRBV20-1 and TRBJ2-5; D is perhaps TRBD1 (5 bases). This CDR3 has 14 residues. V lost 3 bases, J lost 0 bases, and 11 bases lay in between. CDR1 DFQATT and CDR2 SNEGSKA come from the germline V gene (reference sequence).

This clone was recorded a few times. The rearrangement links TRBV18 to TRBJ2-2; TRBD1 is a possible D gene (6 bases). The germline gives CDR1 KGHSH, CDR2 LQKENI. The CDR3 has 15 residues. Trimming took off 6 bases at V and 7 bases at J, with 18 bases between the two ends. This CDR3 is CASSEGAGDGGELFF. The CDR3 nucleotides are TGTGCCAGCTCCGAAGGGGCAGGGGACGGCGGGGAGCTGTTTTTT.

In this sample, this clone turned up once. The chain is built from TRBV7-2 and TRBJ2-5, with 12 bases aligning to TRBD2. Germline CDR1 is SGHTA and CDR2 is FQGNSA. The CDR3 covers 17 residues. V was pared by 4 bases and J by 0 bases, with 6 bases of the junction left unmatched. The CDR3 DNA sequence: TGTGCCAGCAGCTGGGGACTAGCGGGTCTAAACCAAGAGACCCAGTACTTC. This encodes CASSWGLAGLNQETQYF.

The chain is built from TRBV10-3 and TRBJ2-5; D might be TRBD2 (5 bases). V dropped 2 bases and J dropped 3 bases, with 10 bases sitting between them. The CDR3 spans 14 residues. Germline values: CDR1 ENHRY, CDR2 SYGVKD. The CDR3 DNA is TGTGCCATCAGTGAGGTTCTAGCCGAAGAGACCCAGTACTTC. Translated, it gives CAISEVLAEETQYF.

The chain uses TRBV5-8 and TRBJ2-3; perhaps TRBD1 as D (5 bases). V shed 5 bases and J shed 8 bases, with 15 bases lying between them. This CDR3 has 13 residues. Per germline, CDR1 SGHTS and CDR2 YDEGEE. The CDR3 sequence: CASSKLQGSTQYF. The CDR3 DNA sequence: TGTGCCAGCAGTAAGCTCCAGGGCAGTACGCAGTATTTT.

The chain recombines TRBV4-2 with TRBJ1-2; 8 nucleotides match TRBD1. This CDR3 has 15 residues. The germline gives CDR1 LGHNA, CDR2 YNFKEQ. Trimming at V came to 1 base and at J to 4 bases, leaving 5 bases not matched to a gene. The CDR3 loop reads CASSQARQGFYGYTF. CDR3 DNA sequence: TGTGCCAGCAGCCAAGCAAGACAGGGGTTCTATGGCTACACCTTC.

The rearrangement uses TRBV23-1 and TRBJ1-6; D unclear. TRBV23-1 is an open reading frame whose function is uncertain. The CDR3 totals 11 residues. Trimming took off 11 bases at V and 7 bases at J, with 9 bases between the two ends. The CDR3 DNA is TGCGCCCTCACTTGCAATTCACCCCTCCACTTT. Amino acids: CALTCNSPLHF.

The J gene is TRBJ2-2, the V gene TRBV6-5; D might be TRBD2 (5 bases). The germline CDR1 and CDR2 sequences are MNHEY and SVGAGI. This CDR3 comprises 14 residues. Trimming pared 11 bases from V and 2 bases from J, leaving 15 bases between. This chain's CDR3 is CAVASGSNTGELFF. CDR3 DNA: TGTGCCGTCGCGTCGGGAAGTAACACCGGGGAGCTGTTTTTT.

The chain uses TRBV2 and TRBJ1-2; D is perhaps TRBD1 (6 bases). V lost 5 bases and J 7 bases, leaving 17 bases between the germline ends. The CDR3 loop spans 14 amino acids. CDR1 and CDR2 (germline): SNHLY, FYNNEI. CDR3 DNA sequence: TGTGCCAGCAGTCTACAGGGCTTCATTTCTGGCTACACCTTC. It translates to CASSLQGFISGYTF. Full variable domain (remainder filled in from reference TRBV2 and TRBJ1-2): EPEVTQTPSHQVTQMGQEVILRCVPISNHLYFYWYRQILGQKVEFLVSFYNNEISEKSEIFDDQFSVERPDGSNFTLKIRSTKLEDSAMYFCASSLQGFISGYTFGSGTRLTVV.

J is TRBJ1-2 and V is TRBV5-4, with 10 bases that match TRBD1. From germline, CDR1 is SGHNT and CDR2 YYREEE (reference sequence). The V segment lost 1 base and the J segment 4 bases; nucleotides outside the gene matches: 4. The CDR3 length is 15 residues. The CDR3 coding sequence is TGTGCCAGCAGCTTGACGACAGGGGGCATCTATGGCTACACCTTC. Translation: CASSLTTGGIYGYTF. The whole variable domain, remainder taken from reference TRBV5-4 and TRBJ1-2, is ETGVTQSPTHLIKTRGQQVTLRCSSQSGHNTVSWYQQALGQGPQFIFQYYREEENGRGNFPPRFSGLQFPNYSSELNVNALELDDSALYLCASSLTTGGIYGYTFGSGTRLTVV.

The chain uses TRBV18 and TRBJ2-4; D is possibly TRBD1 (5 bases). From germline, CDR1 is KGHSH and CDR2 LQKENI. V gave up 3 bases and J gave up 3 bases, with 15 bases separating them. The CDR3 has 16 amino acids. DNA for the CDR3: TGTGCCAGCTCACCGTCTCCGTTTAGGGGCAAAAACATTCAGTACTTC. Amino acid sequence: CASSPSPFRGKNIQYF.

The CDR3 spells CASTGRVSSGNTIYF. CDR3 in DNA: TGCGCCAGCACGGGCAGGGTGAGCTCTGGAAACACCATATATTTT. This chain connects TRBV5-1 to TRBJ1-3; tentatively, D is TRBD1 (5 bases). The CDR3 extends over 15 amino acids. Germline V lookup: CDR1 SGHRS, CDR2 YFSETQ. Deletions cut 6 bases from V and 0 bases from J, with 13 bases between. The whole variable domain, filled in from reference TRBV5-1 and TRBJ1-3, reads KAGVTQTPRYLIKTRGQQVTLSCSPISGHRSVSWYQQTPGQGLQFLFEYFSETQRNKGNFPGRFSGRQFSNSRSEMNVSTLELGDSALYLCASTGRVSSGNTIYFGEGSWLTVV.